The clone carrying this T cell receptor (beta chain) has a count of ten or more. The authors built TCR beta libraries using iRepertoire HTBI primers and Arm-PCR of CDR3 regions. TCRdb used MiXCR to reprocess the multiplex PCR reads, holding one entry per CDR3 protein. The repertoire holds 360,000 or so distinct CDR3 sequences, with around 23% as singletons. Time point here: persistent/refractory GD, antithyroid drugs over 5 years with positive TRAb. From PBMCs, RNA was extracted and then used to make the TCR library. The sample comes from a study of regulatory T cells in long-lasting Graves disease. Germline CDR1 reads SGHAT; CDR2 reads FQNNGV. The V gene lost 1 base and the J gene lost 4 bases, with 10 bases spanning the gap. The length of the CDR3 is 14 residues.

The sample was peripheral blood mononuclear cells (PBMCs), taken when the disease was refractory, from a patient treated with antithyroid drugs. The V gene is TRBV11-2, the J gene TRBJ1-2; no definite D call. This clonotype was obtained from a woman between 35 and 50 years old with Graves disease. CDR3 DNA: TGTGCCAGCAGCTTAGTGGGAGCCCCCTATGGCTACACCTTC. This encodes CASSLVGAPYGYTF. Drawing the rest from reference TRBV11-2 and TRBJ1-2, the complete variable domain is EAGVAQSPRYKIIEKRQSVAFWCNPISGHATLYWYQQILGQGPKLLIQFQNNGVVDDSQLPKDRFSAERLKGVDSTLKIQPAKLEDSAVYLCASSLVGAPYGYTFGSGTRLTVV.